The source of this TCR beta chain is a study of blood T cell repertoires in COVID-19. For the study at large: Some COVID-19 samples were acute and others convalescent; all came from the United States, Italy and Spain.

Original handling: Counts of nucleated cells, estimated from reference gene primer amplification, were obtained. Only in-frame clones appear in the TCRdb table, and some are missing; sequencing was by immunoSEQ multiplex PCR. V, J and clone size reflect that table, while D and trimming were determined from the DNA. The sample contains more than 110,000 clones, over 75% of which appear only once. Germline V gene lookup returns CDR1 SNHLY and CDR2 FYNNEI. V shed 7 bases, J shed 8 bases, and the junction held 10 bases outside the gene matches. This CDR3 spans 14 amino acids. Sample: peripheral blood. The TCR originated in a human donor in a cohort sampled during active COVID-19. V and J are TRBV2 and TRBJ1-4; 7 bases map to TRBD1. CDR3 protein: CASKPDRASEKLFF. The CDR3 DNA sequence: TGTGCCAGCAAACCCGACAGGGCAAGCGAAAAACTGTTTTTT.